The clone carrying this T cell receptor beta chain was observed many times. Its specificity is unknown. This CDR3 comprises 15 residues. J gave up 2 bases and V 5 bases, and 6 bases lay outside the gene matches. Germline V lookup: CDR1 SNHLY, CDR2 FYNNEI. These data belong to a study of T cells in Graves' hyperthyroidism and ophthalmopathy. Points from the study as a whole: Blood samples included most of the expanded thyroid clonotypes exceeding 0.001. Researchers report that a 13 V-J model separated ophthalmopathy from stable hyperthyroidism.

TCR beta CDR3 regions were amplified from RNA transcripts. The HTBI primer set drove a first-round RT-PCR of the TCR CDR3. From the multiplex PCR reads, TCRdb called clonotypes with MiXCR, one entry per CDR3 protein. The table has a few hundred thousand distinct CDR3 sequences, roughly 20% seen once. Uncontrolled infection, other autoimmune disease, pregnancy or lactation excluded patients. The study based diagnoses on clinical symptoms, serum thyroxine and TRAb, thyroid ultrasound and orbital computed tomography. The receptor comes from a young man with Graves' hyperthyroidism. Sequencing was done on a sample of blood. This chain connects TRBV2 to TRBJ1-3; 7 bases line up with TRBD1. The CDR3 sequence: CASSTRGTAGNTIYF. DNA of the CDR3: TGTGCCAGCAGTACCCGCGGGACAGCTGGAAACACCATATATTTT.